A selection of T cell receptor beta chains follows, all from one sample in a study of yellow fever vaccine responses in identical twins. TCRdb recomputed calls from the RT-PCR reads with MiXCR, one row per CDR3 protein. The top ten hold 7% to 8% of the sample, which has 550 to 700 distinct CDR3 sequences, 82% seen once. The sequenced sample was T cells from blood (PBMCs), unsorted or a sorted subset (not recorded which), obtained before or after yellow fever vaccination (not recorded which). These receptors were taken from a woman aged 18-29 years who received the yellow fever vaccine. Both conserved end residues are part of each CDR3. The D gene is left open where the match is weak. Not every row has a clone size; where given, it reads once, few, many or a size class.

d_call j_call v_call clone_size cdr3_nt cdr3_aa
NA TRBJ1-1 TRBV4-1 once TGCGCCAGCAGCCAAGTTTCGTGGGGAATGAACACTGAAGCTTTCTTT CASSQVSWGMNTEAFF
TRBD1 TRBJ2-3 TRBV7-9 NA TGTGCCAGCAGCTCTGGACAGGGAACAGATACGCAGTATTTT CASSSGQGTDTQYF
TRBD2 TRBJ2-1 TRBV11-3 NA TGTGCCGCGGGACTATCCTACAATGAGCAGTTCTTC CAAGLSYNEQFF
NA TRBJ1-1 TRBV28 NA TGTGCCATCGGTTTCGTGTCCAGCATGAACACTGAAGCTTTCTTT CAIGFVSSMNTEAFF
NA TRBJ2-4 TRBV20-1 NA TGCAGTGCTAGTTCCTTTAGCGGTGGTGCCAAAAACATTCAGTACTTC CSASSFSGGAKNIQYF
NA TRBJ1-3 TRBV13 NA TGTGCCAGCAGCCTTAGTCAAGTCTCGGGGTCTGGAAACACCATATATTTT CASSLSQVSGSGNTIYF
NA TRBJ1-5 TRBV2 NA TGTGCCAGCAGTGAGGGACGCAGCAATCAGCCCCAGCATTTT CASSEGRSNQPQHF
TRBD1 TRBJ1-1 TRBV11-3 once TGTGCCAGCAGCTTCCGGACAGGGGAGAACACTGAAGCTTTCTTT CASSFRTGENTEAFF
NA TRBJ1-4 TRBV11-1 NA TGTGCCAGCAGCTTCATTTCGCAGTACAATGAAAAACTGTTTTTT CASSFISQYNEKLFF
TRBD1 TRBJ1-5 TRBV10-3 NA TGTGCCATCAGCCCGGACAGGTCTGAGCCCCAGCATTTT CAISPDRSEPQHF
NA TRBJ1-4 TRBV7-6 NA TGTGCCAGCAGCCCGGGAGTTGCAACTAATGAAAAACTGTTTTTT CASSPGVATNEKLFF
NA TRBJ1-3 TRBV10-3 NA TGTGCCATCAGTGAGTCGAAAAGCAGCGGCTCTGGAAACACCATATATTTT CAISESKSSGSGNTIYF
TRBD2 TRBJ2-1 TRBV4-2 NA TGTGCCAGCAGCCCCGGGGGGGTTGCCTACAATGAGCAGTTCTTC CASSPGGVAYNEQFF
NA TRBJ2-7 TRBV4-2 NA TGTGCCAGCAGCCAAGATTCCACTCCCACCTACGAGCAGTACTTC CASSQDSTPTYEQYF
NA TRBJ1-1 TRBV15 NA TGTGCCACCAGCAGCTTTGTCCAAGGGATAGACACTGAAGCTTTCTTT CATSSFVQGIDTEAFF
TRBD1 TRBJ1-1 TRBV6-5 NA TGTGCCAGCAGTTACCAAACAGGACAGGGAAAAGCTTTCTTT CASSYQTGQGKAFF
NA TRBJ1-3 TRBV7-8 NA TGTGCCAGCAGCTTAGGCACGAGCTCTGGAAACACCATATATTTT CASSLGTSSGNTIYF
TRBD1 TRBJ1-4 TRBV27 few TGTGCCAGCAGTTTATGGGGACAGGGGCTGGGAAAACTGTTTTTT CASSLWGQGLGKLFF
NA TRBJ2-5 TRBV14 NA TGTGCCAGCAGCCAAGAAGCCCCGATACCCGAAGAGACCCAGTACTTC CASSQEAPIPEETQYF
NA TRBJ2-1 TRBV4-2 NA TGTGCCAGCAGCCAAGATTCAGGCCTCCTTTCCTACAATGAGCAGTTCTTC CASSQDSGLLSYNEQFF
TRBD1 TRBJ1-2 TRBV28 few TGTGCCAGCAGGGTAACAGGGGTTGTTCTTAGCTATGGCTACACCTTC CASRVTGVVLSYGYTF
NA TRBJ1-5 TRBV23-1 NA TGCGCCAGCAGCCCTAATCAGCCCCAGCATTTT CASSPNQPQHF
NA TRBJ2-7 TRBV24-1 NA TGTGCCACCAGTGACCCTCCGGACTACGAGCAGTACTTC CATSDPPDYEQYF
NA TRBJ2-5 TRBV24-1 NA TGTGCCACCGGGACCCAAGAGACCCAGTACTTC CATGTQETQYF
NA TRBJ1-3 TRBV6-2/TRBV6-3 NA TGTGCCAGCAGTTACTTCGGGACTGACTCTGGAAACACCATATATTTT CASSYFGTDSGNTIYF
NA TRBJ2-1 TRBV11-1 NA TGTGCCAGCAGCTCACGGGAGACGAGAGGCAATGAGCAGTTCTTC CASSSRETRGNEQFF
TRBD1 TRBJ1-2 TRBV2 NA TGTGCCAGCAGTGAAGAGACAGGGGGCATCTATGGCTACACCTTC CASSEETGGIYGYTF
NA TRBJ1-1 TRBV4-1 NA TGCGCCAGCAGCCAAGCCTCGGTGAACACTGAAGCTTTCTTT CASSQASVNTEAFF
NA TRBJ2-5 TRBV11-1 NA TGTGCCAGCAGCCCTCGACAACCGTCTGAGACCCAGTACTTC CASSPRQPSETQYF
TRBD2 TRBJ2-4 TRBV2 NA TGTGCCAGCAGTTCCTCTGGCGGGGGTGCCATTCAGTACTTC CASSSSGGGAIQYF
TRBD2 TRBJ2-1 TRBV6-2/TRBV6-3 NA TGTGCCAGCAGTTATAGCGGGGGGAGCTCCTACAATGAGCAGTTCTTC CASSYSGGSSYNEQFF
NA TRBJ1-2 TRBV15 NA TGTGCCACCAGCAGAGATGTCGGGGGTCTCTATGGCTACACCTTC CATSRDVGGLYGYTF
NA TRBJ2-2 TRBV6-2/TRBV6-3 NA TGTGCCAGCAGTTACTCGAGGCGGGACACCGGGGAGCTGTTTTTT CASSYSRRDTGELFF
NA TRBJ2-3 TRBV18 NA TGTGCCAGCTCACCCCAGGGGGGAGGCACAGATACGCAGTATTTT CASSPQGGGTDTQYF
NA TRBJ2-5 TRBV18 NA TGTGCCAGCTCACCACCCCAAGAGACCCAGTACTTC CASSPPQETQYF
NA TRBJ2-2 TRBV4-1 NA TGCGCCAGCAGCCAAGAAATAGCGTCTAACACCGGGGAGCTGTTTTTT CASSQEIASNTGELFF
TRBD1 TRBJ1-5 TRBV10-1 few TGCGCCAGCAGTTCAGGGGGTAATCAGCCCCAGCATTTT CASSSGGNQPQHF
TRBD2 TRBJ2-7 TRBV6-1 NA TGTGCCAGCACTAGCGGGAGCTACGAGCAGTACTTC CASTSGSYEQYF
NA TRBJ1-2 TRBV10-3 few TGTGCCATCAGCGCGCCCCCTGGCTATGGCTACACCTTC CAISAPPGYGYTF
NA TRBJ1-2 TRBV10-3 NA TGTGCCATCAGCCAGGGAGAGGGCTATGGCTACACCTTC CAISQGEGYGYTF
NA TRBJ2-7 TRBV2 NA TGTGCCAGCCGGAACCCAGTGGCCCTGGGAGAGCAGTACTTC CASRNPVALGEQYF
TRBD2 TRBJ2-1 TRBV19 NA TGTGCCAGTAGGCTAGCGGGAGATGGTGAGCAGTTCTTC CASRLAGDGEQFF